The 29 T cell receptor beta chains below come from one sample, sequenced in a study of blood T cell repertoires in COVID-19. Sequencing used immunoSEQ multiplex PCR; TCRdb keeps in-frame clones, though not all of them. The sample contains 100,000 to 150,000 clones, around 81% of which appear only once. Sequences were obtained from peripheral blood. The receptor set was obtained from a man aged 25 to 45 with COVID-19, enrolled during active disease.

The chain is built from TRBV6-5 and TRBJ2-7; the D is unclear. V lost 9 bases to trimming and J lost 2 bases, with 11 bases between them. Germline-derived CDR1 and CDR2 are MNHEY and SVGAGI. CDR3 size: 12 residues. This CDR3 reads CASTEPPYEQYF. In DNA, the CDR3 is TGTGCCAGTACGGAGCCCCCCTACGAGCAGTACTTC.

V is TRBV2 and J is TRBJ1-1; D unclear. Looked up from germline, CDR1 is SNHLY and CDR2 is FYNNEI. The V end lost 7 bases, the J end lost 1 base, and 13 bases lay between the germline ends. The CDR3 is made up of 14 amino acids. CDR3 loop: CASTRAGGNTEAFF. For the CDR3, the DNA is TGTGCCAGCACTAGGGCAGGAGGGAACACTGAAGCTTTCTTT.

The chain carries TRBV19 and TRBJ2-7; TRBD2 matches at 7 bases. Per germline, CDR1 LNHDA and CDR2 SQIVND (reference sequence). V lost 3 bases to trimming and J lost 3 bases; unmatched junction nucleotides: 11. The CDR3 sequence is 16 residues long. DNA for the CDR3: TGTGCCAGTAGTATTGACGTCGCGGGGGATGTCTACGAGCAGTACTTC. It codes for CASSIDVAGDVYEQYF.

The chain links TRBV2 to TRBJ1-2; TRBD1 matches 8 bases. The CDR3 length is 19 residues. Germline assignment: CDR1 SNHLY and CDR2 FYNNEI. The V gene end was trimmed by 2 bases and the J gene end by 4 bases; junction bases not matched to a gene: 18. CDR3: CASSELRTGNLVLGYGYTF. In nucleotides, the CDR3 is TGTGCCAGCAGTGAACTTCGGACAGGGAACCTGGTGTTGGGCTATGGCTACACCTTC. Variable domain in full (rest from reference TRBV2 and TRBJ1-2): EPEVTQTPSHQVTQMGQEVILRCVPISNHLYFYWYRQILGQKVEFLVSFYNNEISEKSEIFDDQFSVERPDGSNFTLKIRSTKLEDSAMYFCASSELRTGNLVLGYGYTFGSGTRLTVV.

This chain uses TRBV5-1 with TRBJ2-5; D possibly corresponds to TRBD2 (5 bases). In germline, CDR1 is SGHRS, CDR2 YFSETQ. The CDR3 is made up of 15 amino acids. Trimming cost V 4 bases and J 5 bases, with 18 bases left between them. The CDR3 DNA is TGCGCCAGCAGCCCGATCGCGGGTCGAATCGAGACCCAGTACTTC. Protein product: CASSPIAGRIETQYF.

As DNA, the CDR3 is TGTGCCAGTAGTCTCCTCCACCAGGGCGCGCATGGCTACACCTTC. Translation: CASSLLHQGAHGYTF. J is TRBJ1-2 and V is TRBV19; D may be TRBD1 (5 bases). This CDR3 comprises 15 residues. V was cut by 5 bases and J by 6 bases, with 19 bases left in between. Per germline, CDR1 LNHDA and CDR2 SQIVND (reference sequence).

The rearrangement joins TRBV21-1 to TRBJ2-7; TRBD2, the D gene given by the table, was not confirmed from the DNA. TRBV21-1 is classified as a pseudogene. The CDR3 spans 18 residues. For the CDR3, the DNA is TGTGCCAGCAGTCGTACCGGGACTAGCGGAGGATCGAGATACGAGCAGTACTTC. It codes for CASSRTGTSGGSRYEQYF.

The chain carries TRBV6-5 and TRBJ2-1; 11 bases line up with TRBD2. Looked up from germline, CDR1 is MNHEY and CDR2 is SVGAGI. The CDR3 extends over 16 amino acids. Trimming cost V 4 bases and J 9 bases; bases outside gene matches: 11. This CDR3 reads CASSLWLAGGQGEQFF. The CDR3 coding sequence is TGTGCCAGCAGTTTGTGGTTAGCGGGGGGGCAGGGTGAGCAGTTCTTC.

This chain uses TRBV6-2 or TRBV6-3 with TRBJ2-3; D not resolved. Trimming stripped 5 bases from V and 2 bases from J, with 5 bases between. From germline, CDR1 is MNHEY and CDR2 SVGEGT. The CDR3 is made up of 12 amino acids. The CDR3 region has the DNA TGTGCCAGCAGTCTAACCACAGATACGCAGTATTTT. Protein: CASSLTTDTQYF.

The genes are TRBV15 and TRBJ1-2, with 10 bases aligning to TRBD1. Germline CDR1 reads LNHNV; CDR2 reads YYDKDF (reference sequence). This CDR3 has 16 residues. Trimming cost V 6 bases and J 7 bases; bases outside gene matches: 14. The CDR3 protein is CATRNDTGTGAIGYTF. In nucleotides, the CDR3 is TGTGCCACCAGAAATGATACCGGGACAGGGGCTATTGGCTACACCTTC.

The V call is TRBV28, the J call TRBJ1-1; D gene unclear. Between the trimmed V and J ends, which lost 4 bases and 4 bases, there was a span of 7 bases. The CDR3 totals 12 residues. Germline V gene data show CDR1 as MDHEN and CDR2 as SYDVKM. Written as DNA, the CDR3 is TGTGCCAGCAGTTCCCGTTTCACTGAAGCTTTCTTT. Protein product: CASSSRFTEAFF. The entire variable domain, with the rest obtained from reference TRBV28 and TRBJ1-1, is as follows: DVKVTQSSRYLVKRTGEKVFLECVQDMDHENMFWYRQDPGLGLRLIYFSYDVKMKEKGDIPEGYSVSREKKERFSLILESASTNQTSMYLCASSSRFTEAFFGQGTRLTVV.

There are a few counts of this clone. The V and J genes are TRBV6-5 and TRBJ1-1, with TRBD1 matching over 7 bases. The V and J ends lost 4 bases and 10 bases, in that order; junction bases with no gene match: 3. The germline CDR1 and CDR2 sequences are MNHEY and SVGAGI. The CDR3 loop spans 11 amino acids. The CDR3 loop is CASSSAGGAFF. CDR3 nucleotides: TGTGCCAGCAGTTCTGCAGGGGGAGCTTTCTTT.

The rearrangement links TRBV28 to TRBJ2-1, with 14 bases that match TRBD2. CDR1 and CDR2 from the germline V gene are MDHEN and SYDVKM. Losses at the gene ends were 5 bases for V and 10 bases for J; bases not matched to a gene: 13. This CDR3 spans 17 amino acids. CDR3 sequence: CASSGLAGGLGYREQFF. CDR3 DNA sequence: TGTGCCAGCAGTGGACTAGCGGGGGGCTTGGGCTATCGAGAGCAGTTCTTC.

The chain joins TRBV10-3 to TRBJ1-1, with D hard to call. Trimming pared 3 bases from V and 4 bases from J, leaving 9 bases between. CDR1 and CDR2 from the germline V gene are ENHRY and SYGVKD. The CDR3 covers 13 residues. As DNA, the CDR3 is TGTGCCATCAGTGAAGAAAGAGTCACTGAAGCTTTCTTT. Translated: CAISEERVTEAFF.

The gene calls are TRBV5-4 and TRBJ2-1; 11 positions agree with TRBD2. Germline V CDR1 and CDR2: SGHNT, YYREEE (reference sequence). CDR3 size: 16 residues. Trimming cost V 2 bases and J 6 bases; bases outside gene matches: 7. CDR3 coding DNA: TGTGCCAGCAGCTTATCCTTAGCGGGAGGGCCCAATGAGCAGTTCTTC. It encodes CASSLSLAGGPNEQFF.

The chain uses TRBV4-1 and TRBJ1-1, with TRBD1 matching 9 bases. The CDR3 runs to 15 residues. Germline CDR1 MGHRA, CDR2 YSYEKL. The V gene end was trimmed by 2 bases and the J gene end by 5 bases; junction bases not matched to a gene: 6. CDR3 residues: CASSQLPGQGTEAFF. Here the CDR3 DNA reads TGCGCCAGCAGCCAATTACCGGGACAGGGAACTGAAGCTTTCTTT.

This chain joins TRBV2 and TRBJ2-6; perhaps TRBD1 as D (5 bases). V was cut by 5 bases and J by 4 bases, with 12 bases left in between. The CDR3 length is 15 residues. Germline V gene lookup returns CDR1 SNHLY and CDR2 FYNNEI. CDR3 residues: CASSLQESGANVLTF. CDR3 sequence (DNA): TGTGCCAGCAGTCTACAGGAATCAGGGGCCAACGTCCTGACTTTC. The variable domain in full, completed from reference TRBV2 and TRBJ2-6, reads EPEVTQTPSHQVTQMGQEVILRCVPISNHLYFYWYRQILGQKVEFLVSFYNNEISEKSEIFDDQFSVERPDGSNFTLKIRSTKLEDSAMYFCASSLQESGANVLTFGAGSRLTVL.

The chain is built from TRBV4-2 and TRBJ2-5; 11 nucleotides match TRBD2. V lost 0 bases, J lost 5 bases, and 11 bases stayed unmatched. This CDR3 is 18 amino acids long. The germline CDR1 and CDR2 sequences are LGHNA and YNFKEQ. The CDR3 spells CASSQDPASGGRRETQYF. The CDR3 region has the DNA TGTGCCAGCAGCCAAGATCCCGCTAGCGGGGGGCGACGGGAGACCCAGTACTTC.

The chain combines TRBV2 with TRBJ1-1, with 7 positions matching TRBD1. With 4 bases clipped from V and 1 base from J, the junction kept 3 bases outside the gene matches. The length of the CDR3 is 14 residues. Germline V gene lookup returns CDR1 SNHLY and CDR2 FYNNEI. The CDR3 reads CASSVRDRNTEAFF. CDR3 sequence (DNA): TGTGCCAGCAGTGTTCGGGACAGGAACACTGAAGCTTTCTTT.

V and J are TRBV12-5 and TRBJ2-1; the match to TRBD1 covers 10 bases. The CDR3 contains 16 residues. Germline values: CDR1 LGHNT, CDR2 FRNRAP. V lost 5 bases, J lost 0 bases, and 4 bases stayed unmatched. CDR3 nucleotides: TGTGCTAGTGGTCCGGGACAGGGGCCCTCCTACAATGAGCAGTTCTTC. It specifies CASGPGQGPSYNEQFF.

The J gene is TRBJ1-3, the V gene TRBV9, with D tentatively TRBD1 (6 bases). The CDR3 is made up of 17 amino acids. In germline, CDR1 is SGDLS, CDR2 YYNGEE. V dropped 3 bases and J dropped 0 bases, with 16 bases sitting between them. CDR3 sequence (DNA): TGTGCCAGCAGCGATTCAACAGGGTTAAGCTCTGGAAACACCATATATTTT. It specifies CASSDSTGLSSGNTIYF.

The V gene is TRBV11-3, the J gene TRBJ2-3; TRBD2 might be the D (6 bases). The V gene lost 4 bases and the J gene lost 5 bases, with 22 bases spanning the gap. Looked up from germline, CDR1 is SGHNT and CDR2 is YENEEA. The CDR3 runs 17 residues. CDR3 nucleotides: TGTGCCAGCAGCTCCTTTAGGCTAGCGTCTTCAGGAGATACGCAGTATTTT. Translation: CASSSFRLASSGDTQYF.

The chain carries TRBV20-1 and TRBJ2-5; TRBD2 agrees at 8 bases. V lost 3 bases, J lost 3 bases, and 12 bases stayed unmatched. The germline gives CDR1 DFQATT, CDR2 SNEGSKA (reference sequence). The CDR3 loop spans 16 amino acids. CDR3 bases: TGCAGTGCTAGTCAGCGGGGGTTTACCAGAAAAGAGACCCAGTACTTC. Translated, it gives CSASQRGFTRKETQYF.

CDR3 sequence: CASSPPLTSPNTEAFF. CDR3 DNA sequence: TGTGCCAGCTCACCACCCCTGACAAGTCCGAACACTGAAGCTTTCTTT. This rearrangement joins TRBV18 to TRBJ1-1; no definite D call. V lost 0 bases to trimming and J lost 1 base, with 12 bases between them. This CDR3 has 16 residues. Germline V CDR1 and CDR2: KGHSH, LQKENI. Complete variable domain (other parts from reference TRBV18 and TRBJ1-1): NAGVMQNPRHLVRRRGQEARLRCSPMKGHSHVYWYRQLPEEGLKFMVYLQKENIIDESGMPKERFSAEFPKEGPSILRIQQVVRGDSAAYFCASSPPLTSPNTEAFFGQGTRLTVV.

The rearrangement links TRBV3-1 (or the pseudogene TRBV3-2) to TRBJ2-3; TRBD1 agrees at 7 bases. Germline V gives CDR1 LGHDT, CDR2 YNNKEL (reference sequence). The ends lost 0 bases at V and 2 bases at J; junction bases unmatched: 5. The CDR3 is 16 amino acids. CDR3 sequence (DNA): TGTGCCAGCAGCCAAGATTTGGGGACAGCCACAGATACGCAGTATTTT. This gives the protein CASSQDLGTATDTQYF.

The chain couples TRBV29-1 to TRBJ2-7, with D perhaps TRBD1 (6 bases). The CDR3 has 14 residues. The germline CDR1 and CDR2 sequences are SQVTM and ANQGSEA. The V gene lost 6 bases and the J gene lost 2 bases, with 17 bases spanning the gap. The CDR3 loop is CSVATGRDTYEQYF. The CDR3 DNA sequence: TGCAGCGTAGCTACGGGCAGGGACACCTACGAGCAGTACTTC.

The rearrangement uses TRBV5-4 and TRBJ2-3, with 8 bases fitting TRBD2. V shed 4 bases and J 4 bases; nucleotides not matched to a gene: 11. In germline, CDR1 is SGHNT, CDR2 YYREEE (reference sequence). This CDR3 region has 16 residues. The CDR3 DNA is TGTGCCAGCAGCGCCGGGACTAGGAGGTTGGCAGATACGCAGTATTTT. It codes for CASSAGTRRLADTQYF.

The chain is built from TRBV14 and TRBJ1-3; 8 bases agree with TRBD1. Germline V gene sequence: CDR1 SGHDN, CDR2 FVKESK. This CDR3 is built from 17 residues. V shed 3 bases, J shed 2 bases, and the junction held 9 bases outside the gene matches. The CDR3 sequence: CASSHITGGTTGNTIYF. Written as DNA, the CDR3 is TGTGCCAGCAGCCACATCACAGGGGGGACGACTGGAAACACCATATATTTT.

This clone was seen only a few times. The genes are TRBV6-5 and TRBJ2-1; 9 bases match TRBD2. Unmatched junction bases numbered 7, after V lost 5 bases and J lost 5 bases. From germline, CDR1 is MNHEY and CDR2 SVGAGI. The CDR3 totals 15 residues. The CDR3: CASSLAGRTHNEQFF. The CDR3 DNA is TGTGCCAGCAGTCTAGCGGGGAGAACCCACAATGAGCAGTTCTTC.